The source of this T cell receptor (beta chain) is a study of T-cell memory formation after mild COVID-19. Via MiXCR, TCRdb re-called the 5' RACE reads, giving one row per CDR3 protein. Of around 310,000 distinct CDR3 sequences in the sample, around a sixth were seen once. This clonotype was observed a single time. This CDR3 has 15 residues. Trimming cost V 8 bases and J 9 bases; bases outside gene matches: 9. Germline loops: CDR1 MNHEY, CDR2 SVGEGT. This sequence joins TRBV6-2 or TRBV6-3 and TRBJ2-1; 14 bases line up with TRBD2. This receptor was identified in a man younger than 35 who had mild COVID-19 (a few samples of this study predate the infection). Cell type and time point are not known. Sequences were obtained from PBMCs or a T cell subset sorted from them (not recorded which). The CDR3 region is CASGRLAGGPGEQFF. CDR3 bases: TGTGCCAGCGGACGACTAGCGGGGGGGCCGGGTGAGCAGTTCTTC.